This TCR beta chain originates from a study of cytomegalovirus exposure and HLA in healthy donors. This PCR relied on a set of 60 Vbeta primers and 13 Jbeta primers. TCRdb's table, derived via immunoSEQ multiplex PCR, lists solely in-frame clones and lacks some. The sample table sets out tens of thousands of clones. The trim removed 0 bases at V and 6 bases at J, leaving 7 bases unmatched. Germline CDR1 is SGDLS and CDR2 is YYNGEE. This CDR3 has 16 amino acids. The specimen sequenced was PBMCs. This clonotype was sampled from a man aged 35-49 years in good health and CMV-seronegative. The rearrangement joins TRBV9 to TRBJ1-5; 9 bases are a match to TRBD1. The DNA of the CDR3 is TGTGCCAGCAGCGTAGGGACAGGGGTGGCTGGTCAGCCCCAGCATTTT. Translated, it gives CASSVGTGVAGQPQHF.